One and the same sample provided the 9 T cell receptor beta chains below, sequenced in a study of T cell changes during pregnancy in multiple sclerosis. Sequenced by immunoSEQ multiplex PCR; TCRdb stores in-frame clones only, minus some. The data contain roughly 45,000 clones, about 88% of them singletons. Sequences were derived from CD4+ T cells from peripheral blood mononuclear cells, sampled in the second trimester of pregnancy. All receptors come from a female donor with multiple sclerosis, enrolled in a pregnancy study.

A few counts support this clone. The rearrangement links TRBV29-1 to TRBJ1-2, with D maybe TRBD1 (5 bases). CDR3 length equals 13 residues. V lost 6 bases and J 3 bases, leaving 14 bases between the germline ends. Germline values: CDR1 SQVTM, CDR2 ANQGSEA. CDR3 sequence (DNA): TGCAGCGTAGCCAAGGGGCGCGACTATGGCTACACCTTC. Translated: CSVAKGRDYGYTF.

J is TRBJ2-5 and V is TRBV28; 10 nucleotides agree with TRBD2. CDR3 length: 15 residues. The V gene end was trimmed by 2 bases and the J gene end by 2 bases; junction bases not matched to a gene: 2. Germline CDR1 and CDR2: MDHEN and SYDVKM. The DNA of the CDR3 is TGTGCCAGCAGTTTACTAGCGGGAGTGCAAGAGACCCAGTACTTC. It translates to CASSLLAGVQETQYF. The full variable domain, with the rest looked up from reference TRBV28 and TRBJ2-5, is DVKVTQSSRYLVKRTGEKVFLECVQDMDHENMFWYRQDPGLGLRLIYFSYDVKMKEKGDIPEGYSVSREKKERFSLILESASTNQTSMYLCASSLLAGVQETQYFGPGTRLLVL.

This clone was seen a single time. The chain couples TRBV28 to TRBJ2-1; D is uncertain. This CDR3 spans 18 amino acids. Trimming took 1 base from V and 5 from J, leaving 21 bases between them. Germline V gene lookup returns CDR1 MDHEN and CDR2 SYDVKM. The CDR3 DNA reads TGTGCCAGCAGTTTATTCGTAGCCGAGACTTCGGCCCACAATGAGCAGTTCTTC. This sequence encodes CASSLFVAETSAHNEQFF.

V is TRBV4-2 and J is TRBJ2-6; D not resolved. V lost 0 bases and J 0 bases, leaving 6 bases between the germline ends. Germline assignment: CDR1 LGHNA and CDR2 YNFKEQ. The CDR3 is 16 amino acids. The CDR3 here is CASSQDSNSGANVLTF. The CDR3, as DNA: TGTGCCAGCAGCCAAGATAGCAACTCTGGGGCCAACGTCCTGACTTTC.

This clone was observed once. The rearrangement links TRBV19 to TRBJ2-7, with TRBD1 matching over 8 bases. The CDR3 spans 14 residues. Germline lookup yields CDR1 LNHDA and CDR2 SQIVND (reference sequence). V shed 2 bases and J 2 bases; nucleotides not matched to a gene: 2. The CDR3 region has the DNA TGTGCCAGTAGTATAATGACAGGGGCCTACGAGCAGTACTTC. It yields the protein CASSIMTGAYEQYF.

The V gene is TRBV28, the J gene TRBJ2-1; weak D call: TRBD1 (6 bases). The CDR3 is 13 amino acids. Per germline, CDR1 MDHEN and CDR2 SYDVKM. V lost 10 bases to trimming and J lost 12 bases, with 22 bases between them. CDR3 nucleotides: TGTGCCACCGCCGGGGCTGCAAAAGGGGGGCAGTTCTTC. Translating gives CATAGAAKGGQFF.

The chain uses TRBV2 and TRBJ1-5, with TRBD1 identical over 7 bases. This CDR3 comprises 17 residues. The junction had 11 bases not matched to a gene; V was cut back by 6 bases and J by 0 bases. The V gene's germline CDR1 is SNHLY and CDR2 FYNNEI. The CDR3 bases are TGTGCCAGCAGAGAGACAGGGAGGCTATATAGCAATCAGCCCCAGCATTTT. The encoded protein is CASRETGRLYSNQPQHF.

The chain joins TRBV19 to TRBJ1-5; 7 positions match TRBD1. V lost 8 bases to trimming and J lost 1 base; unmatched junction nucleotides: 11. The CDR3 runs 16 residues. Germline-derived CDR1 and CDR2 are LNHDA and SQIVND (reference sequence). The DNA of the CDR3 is TGTGCCAGTGAAGTGAGGGGGCTAAGCAGCAATCAGCCCCAGCATTTT. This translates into CASEVRGLSSNQPQHF.

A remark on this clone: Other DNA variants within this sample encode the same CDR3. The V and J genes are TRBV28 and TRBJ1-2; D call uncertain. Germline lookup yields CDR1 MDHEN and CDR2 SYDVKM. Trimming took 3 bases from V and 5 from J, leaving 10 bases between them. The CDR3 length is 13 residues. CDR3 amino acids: CASSFERRYGYTF. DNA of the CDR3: TGTGCCAGCAGTTTTGAGAGGCGGTATGGCTACACCTTC.